This entry describes one TCR beta chain. The antigen it recognizes is unknown. No quality values exist for individual bases; no much larger clone is one base distant. Donors were healthy HIV-negative adults with no recently reported acute infections or vaccinations. Only Caucasian adults living in Nashville, Tennessee, USA were represented among the donors. Magnetic negative selection was used to enrich CD4+ T cells, after which naive cells were positively selected on CD45RA and the negative fraction became the memory subset. After blood collection by leukapheresis, PBMCs were isolated using Ficoll-Histopaque density gradient centrifugation and then cryopreserved in the vapor phase of liquid nitrogen. Purity and quantity of every magnetically sorted T cell population were checked by analytical flow cytometry. Genomic DNA was isolated from every sorted fraction and measured by UV absorbance on a Nanodrop 2000c.

These data are taken from a study of shared clonotypes between healthy human individuals (dated by TCRdb to 2018 to 2020). Background on the whole study: The cohort included three men and a couple of women between 18 and 49 years of age. Leukapheresis yielded between about 0.94 and 8.9 billion PBMCs per donor. For each donor, three plates each were used for CD4 naive and CD4 memory, two plates were used for CD8 naive, and one plate was used for CD8 memory. Blood TCR repertoires of a handful of healthy adults were deeply sequenced to estimate repertoire size and the extent of clonotype sharing between individuals. To increase sequencing depth and limit assay-specific biases, TCR repertoire library preparation and sequencing were carried out by different laboratories using diverse techniques. What the authors observed across the whole study: Based on pairwise subsampling, the degree of clonotype sharing among donors was expected to be affected by sequencing depth. Higher generation probabilities were observed for clonotypes shared by all four sorted-subset donors than for non-shared clonotypes. The genetic and exposure-history diversity represented was limited by the small number of donors. Sampling was restricted to blood, and TCR repertoires in tissues likely differ from the TCR repertoires found in blood. Across a handful of donors, around 5.4% of naive CD4, around 3.3% of naive CD8, 2% to 2.5% of memory CD4, and 0.4% to 0.45% of memory CD8 clonotypes were shared. Naive subsets generally had larger estimated clonotype richness than memory subsets. Even with the large sequencing depth, rarefaction of the sorted-subset datasets indicated that sequencing was incomplete.

From cysteine to phenylalanine, the CDR3 is 17 amino acids long. Only CDR3 DNA remains: 51 bases, in frame from the first base. According to the germline V gene (reference sequence), CDR1 reads GTSNPN and CDR2 reads SVGIG. V gives up 3 bases and J gives up 1 base, and the segment between their germline ends measures 21 bases. TCR CDR3 regions were amplified from genomic DNA by multiplex PCR using the deep immunoSEQ assay. Extracted genomic DNA from each cell subset was distributed evenly across all wells of several immunoSEQ 96-well plates, and each plate was treated as a replicate. For sorted subsets, 200 to 250 ng of genomic DNA, equivalent to some 33,000 T cell genomes, went into each replicate PCR. The purified libraries were quantified using a Qubit 3.0 fluorometer, sized with a Bioanalyzer 2100, and then quantified again using the KAPA Library Quantification kit. Each immunoSEQ 96-well plate was sequenced on its own single-read 150-cycle Illumina NextSeq 550 flow cell. The authors' analysis ran thus. Because the immunoSEQ output included only junctional sequences and no quality scores, the filtering could not be the same as the filtering used for full-length reads. Sequences were annotated with PyIR, a Python wrapper for IgBLAST v1.9, using IMGT germline references to assign V/J genes and CDR3. Reads were filtered out if the reads had weak V/J assignments (E-value above 1e-6), no CDR3, stop codons, out-of-frame junctions, or ambiguous translated residues. A V3J clonotype was defined by an identical inferred V gene, J gene, and CDR3 amino acid sequence. The percentage overlap between two repertoires was calculated by dividing the number of shared unique clonotypes by the size of the smaller repertoire. Repertoire richness was assessed with RTK rarefaction, the Chao1 estimator, and Recon v2.1 estimates of unobserved clonotypes. Generation probabilities for all TCRbeta clonotypes obtained by the gDNA method from a handful of donors were computed using OLGA. What TCRdb holds here is the immuneACCESS table cut down to in-frame rearrangements. Part of the clones is not present; checked against another copy, under half of the missing clones reflect an unresolved V gene, and the others are unexplained. The DNA gave D and trimming, while V, J and clone size come from that table. Recorded for this sample are around 1.6 million clones; approximately 98% of them occurred a single time. The ten largest clones take up less than 0.55% of the sample.

The material sequenced was naive CD4+ T cells sorted from blood. What the cell subset or site label conveys for this sample: CD45RA+ positively selected. The clonotype originates from a man younger than 40 in good health. The chain uses TRBV30 and TRBJ1-1, with TRBD1 perhaps the D gene, on 5 matching bases. The DNA sequence follows: TGTGCCTGGAGATCGTGGGGGACCCCGACCCGGAACACTGAAGCTTTCTTT. This sequence encodes CAWRSWGTPTRNTEAFF.